Listed below are T cell receptor beta chains from one sample, sequenced in a study of blood T cells in healthy people across ages. MiXCR, applied by TCRdb to the 5' RACE reads, yields one record per CDR3 protein. The sample holds about 1,400,000 distinct CDR3 sequences; around 59% are singletons and the top ten take roughly 6.3%. Sequencing was done on a sample of blood. These receptors all come from a man aged 18-30 years in good health. CDR3s include the opening cysteine and the closing phenylalanine or tryptophan. Each record gives: clone size, V gene, D gene, J gene, CDR3 DNA, CDR3 protein. The D gene is left open where the match is weak. Clone size is stated in some rows and not others, as once, few, many or a class when expanded.

.	TRBV15	.	TRBJ2-4	TGTGCCACCAGCAGGAGTACCAAAAACATTCAGTACTTC	CATSRSTKNIQYF
.	TRBV5-1	TRBD1	TRBJ2-3	TGCGCCAGCAGCGTGGGACAGAGCCCAGATACGCAGTATTTT	CASSVGQSPDTQYF
.	TRBV9	TRBD1	TRBJ1-2	TGTGCCAGCAGCACTCGGACAGGGTCCCATAGCTATGGCTACACCTTC	CASSTRTGSHSYGYTF
.	TRBV4-3	.	TRBJ2-7	TGCGCCAGCAGCCAAGAAATGAATTACAATGAGCAGTACTTC	CASSQEMNYNEQYF
.	TRBV4-1	.	TRBJ2-1	TGCGCCAGCAGCCAAGATGGGACAAGTTACGGGGAGCATGAGCAGTTCTTC	CASSQDGTSYGEHEQFF
.	TRBV10-3	.	TRBJ1-2	TGTGCCTCGGCGGGAGTCCTCGCTAACTATGGCTACACCTTC	CASAGVLANYGYTF
.	TRBV4-2	.	TRBJ2-1	TGTGCCAGCAGCCAAGGGGGGCAATCGGAGCAGTTCTTC	CASSQGGQSEQFF
.	TRBV20-1	TRBD2	TRBJ2-1	TGCAGTGGGGGTAGCGGGGACCCCGTCCAGTTCTTC	CSGGSGDPVQFF
.	TRBV7-2	.	TRBJ2-4	TGTGCCAGCAGCTCTGGGAACCCCTGGCGGGAAAAAAACATTCAGTACTTC	CASSSGNPWREKNIQYF
.	TRBV6-2/TRBV6-3	TRBD1	TRBJ1-1	TGTGCCAGCAGTCAGGGGGCGATCGCCACTGAAGCTTTCTTT	CASSQGAIATEAFF
.	TRBV5-1	.	TRBJ2-3	TGCGCCAGCAGCTTGGGAGCGTCCACTAGCACAGATACGCAGTATTTT	CASSLGASTSTDTQYF
.	TRBV9	TRBD1	TRBJ2-7	TGTGCCAGCAGCGCCAGGACAGGGGACGAGCAGTACTTC	CASSARTGDEQYF
.	TRBV6-5	.	TRBJ1-2	TGTGCCAGCAGTTTACAGGGAACTGCTGGCTACACCTTC	CASSLQGTAGYTF
.	TRBV9	.	TRBJ1-6	TGTGCCAGCAGCGTAGCCGGGGATCCCTATAATTCACCCCTCCACTTT	CASSVAGDPYNSPLHF
.	TRBV25-1	TRBD2	TRBJ2-3	TGTGCCAGCAGTCTCCCCGGGACTAGCGGAACCACAGATACGCAGTATTTT	CASSLPGTSGTTDTQYF
.	TRBV6-2/TRBV6-3	.	TRBJ1-2	TGTGCCAGCATCAAAAGTCCATCGATTCCCAACTATGGCTACACCTTC	CASIKSPSIPNYGYTF
.	TRBV15	TRBD2	TRBJ2-7	TGTGCCACCAGCGTCACTAGCGGTAGCTCCTACGAGCAGTACTTC	CATSVTSGSSYEQYF
.	TRBV2	.	TRBJ2-4	TGTGCCAGCAGTGATAGACCTTGGAGGGAGCAGTACTTC	CASSDRPWREQYF
.	TRBV6-5	.	TRBJ1-5	TGTGCCAGCAGTCTAAGAGGGGGGCATTTGGATCAGCACCAGCATTTT	CASSLRGGHLDQHQHF
.	TRBV12-3/TRBV12-4	TRBD2	TRBJ2-7	TGTGCCAGCAGCGACATCGGACGGGGGGCCTACGAGCAGTACTTC	CASSDIGRGAYEQYF
once	TRBV20-1	.	TRBJ1-5	TGCAGTGCCAGAAGAGGGCCAGGCAATCAGCCCCAGCATTTT	CSARRGPGNQPQHF
.	TRBV28	TRBD2	TRBJ2-1	TGTGCCAGCAGTTCTATAGGAGAAGCGGGGGCCCTCCAAGAGACCCAGTTCTTC	CASSSIGEAGALQETQFF
.	TRBV20-1	.	TRBJ1-5	TGCAGTGCTACAGGGCTGAGCAATCAGCCCCAGCATTTT	CSATGLSNQPQHF
.	TRBV3-1	TRBD2	TRBJ2-5	TGTGCCAGCAGCCGCCGGGGGGAGCAAGAGACCCAGTACTTC	CASSRRGEQETQYF
.	TRBV20-1	TRBD1	TRBJ2-7	TGCAGTGCCCCTTCCGGGACAGTGACATACGAGCAGTACTTC	CSAPSGTVTYEQYF
.	TRBV4-1	.	TRBJ2-2	TGCGCCAGCAGCCAATACGCCGGGCACAACACCGGGGAGCTGTTTTTT	CASSQYAGHNTGELFF
.	TRBV5-4	TRBD1	TRBJ2-1	TGTGCCAGCAGCTTACAGGGGGCCGGCGCCTACAATGAGCAGTTCTTC	CASSLQGAGAYNEQFF
.	TRBV7-9	.	TRBJ2-5	TGTGCCAGCAGCCCAGACAGCGATGAAGAGACCCAGTACTTC	CASSPDSDEETQYF
.	TRBV12-3/TRBV12-4	.	TRBJ2-7	TGTGCCAGCACAAACCGGGTACAGGGCGCTTGGGAGCAGTACTTC	CASTNRVQGAWEQYF
.	TRBV4-1	TRBD1	TRBJ2-7	TGCGCCAGCAGCCTACGACAGGGATTCGCCTACGAGCAGTACTTC	CASSLRQGFAYEQYF
few	TRBV5-1	TRBD2	TRBJ2-3	TGCGCCAGCAGGTCCGGGACTAGCGGGAGAACAGATACGCAGTATTTT	CASRSGTSGRTDTQYF
few	TRBV3-1	TRBD2	TRBJ2-7	TGTGCCAGCAGCCAAGTGGGACTAGCTCGGGAGCAGTACTTC	CASSQVGLAREQYF
.	TRBV28	.	TRBJ2-4	TGTGCCAGCAGTTGGGGGACACCCCAAGAGAGAGTAGCCAAAAACATTCAGTACTTC	CASSWGTPQERVAKNIQYF
.	TRBV29-1	TRBD2	TRBJ2-1	TGCAGCGTTGAAGATAAGGCTAGCGGATACAATGAGCAGTTCTTC	CSVEDKASGYNEQFF
few	TRBV4-1	.	TRBJ2-7	TGCGCCAGCAGCCAAGATGGGCCGGGCTACGAGCAGTACTTC	CASSQDGPGYEQYF
.	TRBV4-2	.	TRBJ2-7	TGTGCCAGCAGCCAACAAACAGGGAACTACGAGCAGTACTTC	CASSQQTGNYEQYF
few	TRBV3-1	.	TRBJ2-7	TGTGCCAGCAGCCAAGATACGCAGGAGTACGAGCAGTACTTC	CASSQDTQEYEQYF
.	TRBV18	TRBD2	TRBJ2-5	TGTGCCAGCTCTCAAAGACTAGCGGGACAACAAGAGACCCAGTACTTC	CASSQRLAGQQETQYF